A selection of T cell receptor beta chains follows, all from one sample in a study of T cell responses to AZD1222 COVID-19 vaccine. Method: immunoSEQ multiplex PCR; TCRdb's copy keeps in-frame clones and lacks some. The repertoire holds some 130,000 clones, with approximately 85% as singletons. The source was peripheral blood, collected on day 0 of AZD1222 vaccination. The receptors originated from an adult in good health. The CDR3 runs from the conserved cysteine through the conserved F or W. D genes are given only for firm matches. Rows give clone size only sometimes, using once, few, many, or a class for an expanded clone.

cdr3_aa clone_size j_call d_call v_call
CASSDTGGKYQYF - TRBJ2-5 TRBD1 TRBV10-2
CASSRRGVLKLFF - TRBJ1-4 - TRBV28
CASSLDRGSGKLFF - TRBJ1-4 TRBD1 TRBV5-1
CASSFDRGRVGYTF - TRBJ1-2 TRBD1 TRBV5-4
CASSLDGDTQYF - TRBJ2-3 - TRBV7-2
CASSLVWGGLAGATNEQYF - TRBJ2-7 TRBD2 TRBV7-2
CASSMGPGDQYF - TRBJ2-5 - TRBV19
CASSLNLPTGELFF - TRBJ2-2 - TRBV5-6
CASSRQGREIGYTF - TRBJ1-2 TRBD1 TRBV2
CASIAGSGNTGELFF few TRBJ2-2 - TRBV3-1/TRBV3-2
CASSLAGQGGGNTIYF - TRBJ1-3 TRBD1 TRBV7-2
CASRTRQGREMNTEAFF - TRBJ1-1 TRBD1 TRBV19
CASSLLGQEAFF - TRBJ1-1 - TRBV5-1
CAISDSTGTSGSDTQYF once TRBJ2-3 TRBD2 TRBV10-3
CASRDGNRNTEAFF - TRBJ1-1 - TRBV6-4
CASSPGTRGTEAFF once TRBJ1-1 - TRBV3-1/TRBV3-2
CASSYSGGNQPQHF - TRBJ1-5 - TRBV6-5
CASSQDLLDRGDEQYF - TRBJ2-7 TRBD1 TRBV4-3
CASSQDRGNYGYTF - TRBJ1-2 - TRBV3-1/TRBV3-2
CASSVAGASNQPQHF - TRBJ1-5 - TRBV9
CASSLLSGLSGGELFF - TRBJ2-2 - TRBV27
CASSWGPNEKLFF - TRBJ1-4 - TRBV7-3
CATRGHLYNEQFF - TRBJ2-1 TRBD1 TRBV27
CASSIGRAEISYEQYF - TRBJ2-7 - TRBV19
CASSQGRAQTGELFF - TRBJ2-2 - TRBV4-1
CASSIFSNQPQHF - TRBJ1-5 - TRBV28
CASRLLDNEQFF - TRBJ2-1 - TRBV12-3/TRBV12-4
CAWSARDRPGNTIYF - TRBJ1-3 TRBD1 TRBV30
CASHSLRGGQPQHF - TRBJ1-5 - TRBV28
CASSEVEDTQYF - TRBJ2-3 - TRBV5-6
CAWSLIGGRGRGEQYF - TRBJ2-7 TRBD1 TRBV30
CASSIRGQGVNQPQHF - TRBJ1-5 TRBD1 TRBV19
CASSLLSQLGTEAFF once TRBJ1-1 - TRBV6-5
CASSEVTTGVSNYGYTF - TRBJ1-2 TRBD1 TRBV6-1
CASSPGQGFGYTF once TRBJ1-2 TRBD1 TRBV6-6
CASSLVPAEAFF - TRBJ1-1 - TRBV11-2
CASSDQGVSIQYF - TRBJ2-4 - TRBV14
CASSSRGDRDSGNTIYF - TRBJ1-3 TRBD1 TRBV9
CASRPPIAGRVTEAFF - TRBJ1-1 - TRBV6-6
CSVVRGASTDTQYF - TRBJ2-3 TRBD2 TRBV29-1